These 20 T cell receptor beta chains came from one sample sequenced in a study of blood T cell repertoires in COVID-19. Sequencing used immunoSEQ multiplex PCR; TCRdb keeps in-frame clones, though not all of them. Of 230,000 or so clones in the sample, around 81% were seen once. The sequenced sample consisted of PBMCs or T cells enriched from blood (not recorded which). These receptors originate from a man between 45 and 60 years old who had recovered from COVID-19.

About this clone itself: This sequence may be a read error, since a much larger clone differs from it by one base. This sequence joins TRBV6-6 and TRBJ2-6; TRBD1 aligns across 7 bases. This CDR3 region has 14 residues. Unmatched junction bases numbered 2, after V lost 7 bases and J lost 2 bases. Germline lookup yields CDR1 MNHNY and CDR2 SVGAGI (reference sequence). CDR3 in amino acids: CASKGGAGANVLTF. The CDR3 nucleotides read TGTGCCAGCAAAGGGGGCGCTGGGGCCAACGTCCTGACTTTC.

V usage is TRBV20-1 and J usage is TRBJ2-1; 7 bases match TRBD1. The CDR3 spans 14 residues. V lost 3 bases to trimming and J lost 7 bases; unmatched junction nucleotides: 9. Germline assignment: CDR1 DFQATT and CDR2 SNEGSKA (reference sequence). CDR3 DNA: TGCAGTGCTAGTCGCCAGGGGGTGGGAAATGAGCAGTTCTTC. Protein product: CSASRQGVGNEQFF.

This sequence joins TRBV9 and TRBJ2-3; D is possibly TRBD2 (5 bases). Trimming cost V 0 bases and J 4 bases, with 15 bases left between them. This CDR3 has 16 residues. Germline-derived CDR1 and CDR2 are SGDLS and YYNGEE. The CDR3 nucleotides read TGTGCCAGCAGCGTAGCCTCAAGGCTAGCCGCAGATACGCAGTATTTT. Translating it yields CASSVASRLAADTQYF.

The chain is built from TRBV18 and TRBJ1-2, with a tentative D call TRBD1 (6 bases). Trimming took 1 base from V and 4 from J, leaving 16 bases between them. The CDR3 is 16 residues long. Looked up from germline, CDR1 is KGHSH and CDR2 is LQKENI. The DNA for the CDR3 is TGTGCCAGCTCACCACGTGGGCAGGGGAATTCCTATGGCTACACCTTC. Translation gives CASSPRGQGNSYGYTF.

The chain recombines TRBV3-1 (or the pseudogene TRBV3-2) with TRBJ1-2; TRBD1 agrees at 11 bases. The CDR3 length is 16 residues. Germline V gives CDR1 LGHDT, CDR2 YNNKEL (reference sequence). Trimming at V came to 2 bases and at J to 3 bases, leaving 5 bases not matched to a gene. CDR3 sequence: CASSQLDRGRHYGYTF. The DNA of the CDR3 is TGTGCCAGCAGCCAATTGGACAGGGGGCGCCACTATGGCTACACCTTC.

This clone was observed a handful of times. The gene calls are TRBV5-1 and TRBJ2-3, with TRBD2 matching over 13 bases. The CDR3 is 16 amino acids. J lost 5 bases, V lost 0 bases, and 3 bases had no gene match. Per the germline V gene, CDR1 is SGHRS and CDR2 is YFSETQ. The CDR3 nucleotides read TGCGCCAGCAGCTTGGGGACTAGCGGGGGACAAGATACGCAGTATTTT. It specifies CASSLGTSGGQDTQYF.

For the CDR3, the DNA is TGTGCCAGCACAGGGATTTTGAACACTGAAGCTTTCTTT. Translating it yields CASTGILNTEAFF. This chain connects TRBV2 to TRBJ1-1; TRBD1 is a possible D gene (5 bases). Trimming shortened V by 7 bases and J by 0 bases, and 9 bases separated the two germline ends. The CDR3 totals 13 residues. CDR1 and CDR2 (germline): SNHLY, FYNNEI.

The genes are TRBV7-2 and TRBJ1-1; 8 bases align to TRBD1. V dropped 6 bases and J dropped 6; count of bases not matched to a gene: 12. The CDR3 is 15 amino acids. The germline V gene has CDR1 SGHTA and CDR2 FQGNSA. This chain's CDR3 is CASRIQGGAHPEAFF. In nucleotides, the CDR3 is TGTGCCAGCAGGATACAGGGGGGCGCGCATCCTGAAGCTTTCTTT.

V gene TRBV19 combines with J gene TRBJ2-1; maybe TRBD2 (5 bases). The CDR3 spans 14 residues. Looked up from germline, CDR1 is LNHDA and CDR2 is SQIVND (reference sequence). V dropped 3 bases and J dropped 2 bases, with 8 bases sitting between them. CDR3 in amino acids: CASSIDGTYNEQFF. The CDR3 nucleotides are TGTGCCAGTAGTATCGACGGGACCTACAATGAGCAGTTCTTC.

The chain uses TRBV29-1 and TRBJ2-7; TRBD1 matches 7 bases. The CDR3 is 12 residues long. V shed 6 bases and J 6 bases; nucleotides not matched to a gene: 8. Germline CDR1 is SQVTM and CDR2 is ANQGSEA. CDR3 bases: TGCAGCGTAAGACAGGGAGTTGGCGAGCAGTACTTC. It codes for CSVRQGVGEQYF.

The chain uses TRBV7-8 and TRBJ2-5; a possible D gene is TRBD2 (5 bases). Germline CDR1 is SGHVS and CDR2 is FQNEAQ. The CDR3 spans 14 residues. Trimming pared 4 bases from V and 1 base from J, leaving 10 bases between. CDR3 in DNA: TGTGCCAGCAGCTACTCGGGAACCCAAGAGACCCAGTACTTC. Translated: CASSYSGTQETQYF.

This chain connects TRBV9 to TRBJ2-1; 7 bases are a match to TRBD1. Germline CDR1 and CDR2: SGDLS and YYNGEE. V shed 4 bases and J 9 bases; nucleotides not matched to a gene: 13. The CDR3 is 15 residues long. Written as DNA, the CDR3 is TGTGCCAGCAGCCCCACGACAGGGCTCCTAACTGAGCAGTTCTTC. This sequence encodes CASSPTTGLLTEQFF. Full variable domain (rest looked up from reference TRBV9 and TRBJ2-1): DSGVTQTPKHLITATGQRVTLRCSPRSGDLSVYWYQQSLDQGLQFLIQYYNGEERAKGNILERFSAQQFPDLHSELNLSSLELGDSALYFCASSPTTGLLTEQFFGPGTRLTVL.

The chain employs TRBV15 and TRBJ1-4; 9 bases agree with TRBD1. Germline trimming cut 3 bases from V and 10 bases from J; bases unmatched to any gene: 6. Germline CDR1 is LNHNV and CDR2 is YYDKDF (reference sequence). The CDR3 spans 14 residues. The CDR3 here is CATSREVGQGKLFF. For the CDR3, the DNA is TGTGCCACCAGCAGGGAAGTGGGACAGGGAAAACTGTTTTTT.

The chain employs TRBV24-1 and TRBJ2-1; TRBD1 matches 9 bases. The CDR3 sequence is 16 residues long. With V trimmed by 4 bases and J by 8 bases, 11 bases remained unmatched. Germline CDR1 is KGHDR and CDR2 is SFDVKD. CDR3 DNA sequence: TGTGCCACCAGTGACAGGGGGACAGGGAAAGGGTATGAGCAGTTCTTC. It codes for CATSDRGTGKGYEQFF.

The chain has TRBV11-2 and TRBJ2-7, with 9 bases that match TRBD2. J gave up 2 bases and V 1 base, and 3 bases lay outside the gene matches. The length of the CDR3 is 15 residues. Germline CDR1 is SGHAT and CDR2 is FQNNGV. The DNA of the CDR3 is TGTGCCAGCAGCTTAGGCGGGAGGGCCCCCTACGAGCAGTACTTC. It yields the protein CASSLGGRAPYEQYF.

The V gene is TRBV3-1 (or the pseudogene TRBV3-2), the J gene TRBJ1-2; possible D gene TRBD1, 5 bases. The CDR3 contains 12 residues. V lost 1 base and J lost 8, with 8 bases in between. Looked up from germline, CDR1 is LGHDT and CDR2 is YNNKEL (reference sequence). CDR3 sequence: CASSQGQSGYTF. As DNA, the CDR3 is TGTGCCAGCAGCCAAGGACAGAGCGGCTACACCTTC.

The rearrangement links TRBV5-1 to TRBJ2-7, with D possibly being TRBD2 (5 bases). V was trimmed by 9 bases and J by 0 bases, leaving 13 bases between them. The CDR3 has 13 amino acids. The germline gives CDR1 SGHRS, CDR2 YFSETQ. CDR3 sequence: CATSSGGSYEQYF. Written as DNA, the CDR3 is TGCGCCACCTCATCTGGAGGCTCCTACGAGCAGTACTTC.

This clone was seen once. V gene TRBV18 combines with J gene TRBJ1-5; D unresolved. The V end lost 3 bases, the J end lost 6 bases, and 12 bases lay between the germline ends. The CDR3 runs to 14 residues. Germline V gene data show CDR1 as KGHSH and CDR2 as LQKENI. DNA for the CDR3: TGTGCCAGCTCACCCTTGAGGGAGGCTCAGCCCCAGCATTTT. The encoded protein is CASSPLREAQPQHF.

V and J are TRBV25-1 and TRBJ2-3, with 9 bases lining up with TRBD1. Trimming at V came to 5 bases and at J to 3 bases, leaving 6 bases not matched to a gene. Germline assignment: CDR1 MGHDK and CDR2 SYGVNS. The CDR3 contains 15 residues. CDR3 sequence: CASSRGQGWTDTQYF. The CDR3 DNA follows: TGTGCCAGCAGTAGAGGACAGGGGTGGACAGATACGCAGTATTTT.

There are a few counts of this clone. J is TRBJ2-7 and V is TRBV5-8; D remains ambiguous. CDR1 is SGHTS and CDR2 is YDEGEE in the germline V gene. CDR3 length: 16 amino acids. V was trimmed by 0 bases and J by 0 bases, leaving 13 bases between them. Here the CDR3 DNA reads TGTGCCAGCAGCTTGGGACTCCTTTACCTCTCCTACGAGCAGTACTTC. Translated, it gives CASSLGLLYLSYEQYF.